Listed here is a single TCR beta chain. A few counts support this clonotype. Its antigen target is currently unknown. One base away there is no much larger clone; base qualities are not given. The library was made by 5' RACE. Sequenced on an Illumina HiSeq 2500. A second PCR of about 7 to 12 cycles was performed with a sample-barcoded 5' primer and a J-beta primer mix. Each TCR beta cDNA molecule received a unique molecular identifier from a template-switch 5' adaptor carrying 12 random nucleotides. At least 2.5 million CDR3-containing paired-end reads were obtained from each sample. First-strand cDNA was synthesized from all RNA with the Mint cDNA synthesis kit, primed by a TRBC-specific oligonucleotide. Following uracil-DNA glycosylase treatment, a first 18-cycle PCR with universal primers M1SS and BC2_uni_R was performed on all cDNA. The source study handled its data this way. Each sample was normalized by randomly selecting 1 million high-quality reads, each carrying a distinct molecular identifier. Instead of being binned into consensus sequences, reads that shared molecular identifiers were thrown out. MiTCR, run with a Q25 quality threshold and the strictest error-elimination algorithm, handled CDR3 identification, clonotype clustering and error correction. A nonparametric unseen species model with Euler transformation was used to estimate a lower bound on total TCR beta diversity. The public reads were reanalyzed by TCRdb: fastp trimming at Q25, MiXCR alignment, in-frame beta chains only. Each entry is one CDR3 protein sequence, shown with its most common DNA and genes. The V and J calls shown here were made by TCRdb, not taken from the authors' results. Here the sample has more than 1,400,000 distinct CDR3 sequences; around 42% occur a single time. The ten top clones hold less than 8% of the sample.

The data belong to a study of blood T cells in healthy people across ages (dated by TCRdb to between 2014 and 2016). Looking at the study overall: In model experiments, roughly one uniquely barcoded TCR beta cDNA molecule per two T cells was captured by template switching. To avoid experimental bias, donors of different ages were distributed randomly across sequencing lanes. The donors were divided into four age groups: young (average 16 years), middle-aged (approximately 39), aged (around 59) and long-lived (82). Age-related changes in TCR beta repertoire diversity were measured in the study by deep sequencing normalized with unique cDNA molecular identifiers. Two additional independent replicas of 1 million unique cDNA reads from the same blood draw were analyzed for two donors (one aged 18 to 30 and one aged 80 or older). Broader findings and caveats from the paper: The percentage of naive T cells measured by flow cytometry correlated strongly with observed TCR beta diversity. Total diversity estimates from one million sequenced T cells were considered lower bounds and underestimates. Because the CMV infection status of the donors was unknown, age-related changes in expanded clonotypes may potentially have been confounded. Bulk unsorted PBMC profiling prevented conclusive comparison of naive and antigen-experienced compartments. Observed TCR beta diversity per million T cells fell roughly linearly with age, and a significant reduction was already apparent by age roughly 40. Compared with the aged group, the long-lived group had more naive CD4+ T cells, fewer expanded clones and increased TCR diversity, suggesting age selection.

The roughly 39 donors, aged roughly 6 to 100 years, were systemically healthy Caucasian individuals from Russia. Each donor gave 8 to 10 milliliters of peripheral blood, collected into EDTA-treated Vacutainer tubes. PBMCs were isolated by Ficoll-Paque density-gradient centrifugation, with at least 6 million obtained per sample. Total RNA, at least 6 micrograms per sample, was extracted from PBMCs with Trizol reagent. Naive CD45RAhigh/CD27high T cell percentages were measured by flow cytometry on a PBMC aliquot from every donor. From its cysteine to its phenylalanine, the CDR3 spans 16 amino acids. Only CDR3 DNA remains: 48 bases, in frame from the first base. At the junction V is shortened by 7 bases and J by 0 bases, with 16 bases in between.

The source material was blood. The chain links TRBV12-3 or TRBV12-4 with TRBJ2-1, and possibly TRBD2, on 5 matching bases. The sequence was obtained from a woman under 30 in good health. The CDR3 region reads CASTPGDFSSYNEQFF. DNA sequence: TGTGCCAGCACTCCCGGGGATTTCAGCTCCTACAATGAGCAGTTCTTC.